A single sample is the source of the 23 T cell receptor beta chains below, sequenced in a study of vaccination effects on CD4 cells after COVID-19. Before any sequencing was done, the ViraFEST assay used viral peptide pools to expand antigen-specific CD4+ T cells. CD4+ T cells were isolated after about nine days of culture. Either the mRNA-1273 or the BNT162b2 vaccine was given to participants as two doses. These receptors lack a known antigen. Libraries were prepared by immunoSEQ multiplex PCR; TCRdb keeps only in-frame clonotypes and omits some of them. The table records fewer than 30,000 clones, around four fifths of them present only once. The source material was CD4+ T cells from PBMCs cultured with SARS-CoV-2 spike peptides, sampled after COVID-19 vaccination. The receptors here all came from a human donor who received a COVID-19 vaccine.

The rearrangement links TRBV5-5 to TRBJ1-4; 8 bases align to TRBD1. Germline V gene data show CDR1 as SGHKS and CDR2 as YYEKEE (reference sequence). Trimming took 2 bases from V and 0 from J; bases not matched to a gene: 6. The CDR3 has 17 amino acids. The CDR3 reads CASSFRPGQATNEKLFF. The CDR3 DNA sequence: TGTGCCAGCAGCTTCCGGCCGGGACAGGCAACTAATGAAAAACTGTTTTTT.

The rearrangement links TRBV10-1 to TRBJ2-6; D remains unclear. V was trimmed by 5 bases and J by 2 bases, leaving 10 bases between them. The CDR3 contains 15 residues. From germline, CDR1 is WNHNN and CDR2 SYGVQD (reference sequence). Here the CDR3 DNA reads TGCGCCAGCAGTCCTTCTGGGGCTGGGGCCAACGTCCTGACTTTC. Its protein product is CASSPSGAGANVLTF.

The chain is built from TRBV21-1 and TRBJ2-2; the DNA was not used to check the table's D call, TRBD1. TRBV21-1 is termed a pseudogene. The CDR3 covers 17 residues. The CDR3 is CASSGKVGQGRGGELFF. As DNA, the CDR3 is TGTGCCAGCAGCGGAAAGGTGGGACAGGGGCGGGGCGGGGAGCTGTTTTTT.

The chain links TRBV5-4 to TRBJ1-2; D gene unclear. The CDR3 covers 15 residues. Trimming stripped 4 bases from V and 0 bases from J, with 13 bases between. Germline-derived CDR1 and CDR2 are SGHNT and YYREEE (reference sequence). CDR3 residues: CASSQNLDPNYGYTF. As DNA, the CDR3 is TGTGCCAGCAGCCAAAATTTGGATCCTAACTATGGCTACACCTTC.

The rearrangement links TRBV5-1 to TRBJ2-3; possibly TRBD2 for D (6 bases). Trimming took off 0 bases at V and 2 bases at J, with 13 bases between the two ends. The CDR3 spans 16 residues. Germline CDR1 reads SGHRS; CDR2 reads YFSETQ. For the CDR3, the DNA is TGCGCCAGCAGCTTGGGGGGGACTGAGGTCACAGATACGCAGTATTTT. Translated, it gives CASSLGGTEVTDTQYF.

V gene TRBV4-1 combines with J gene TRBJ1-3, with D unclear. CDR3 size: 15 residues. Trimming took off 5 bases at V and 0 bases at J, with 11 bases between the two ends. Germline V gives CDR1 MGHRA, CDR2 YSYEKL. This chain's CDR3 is CASSASGRSGNTIYF. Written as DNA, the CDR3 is TGCGCCAGCAGCGCTAGCGGCCGCTCTGGAAACACCATATATTTT.

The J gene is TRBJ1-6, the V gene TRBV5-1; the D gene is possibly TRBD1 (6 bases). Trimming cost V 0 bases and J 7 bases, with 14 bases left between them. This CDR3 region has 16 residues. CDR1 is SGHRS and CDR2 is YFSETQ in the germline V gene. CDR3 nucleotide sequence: TGCGCCAGCAGCTTGGGGGCAGGGGATTTGAATTCACCCCTCCACTTT. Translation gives CASSLGAGDLNSPLHF. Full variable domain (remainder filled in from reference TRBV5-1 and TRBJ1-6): KAGVTQTPRYLIKTRGQQVTLSCSPISGHRSVSWYQQTPGQGLQFLFEYFSETQRNKGNFPGRFSGRQFSNSRSEMNVSTLELGDSALYLCASSLGAGDLNSPLHFGNGTRLTVT.

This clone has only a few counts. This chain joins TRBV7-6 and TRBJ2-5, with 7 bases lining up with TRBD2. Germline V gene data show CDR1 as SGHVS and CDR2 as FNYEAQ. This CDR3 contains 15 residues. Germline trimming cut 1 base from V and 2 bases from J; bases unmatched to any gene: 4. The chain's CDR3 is CASSLGSGLQETQYF. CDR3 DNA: TGTGCCAGCAGCTTAGGGTCGGGACTACAAGAGACCCAGTACTTC.

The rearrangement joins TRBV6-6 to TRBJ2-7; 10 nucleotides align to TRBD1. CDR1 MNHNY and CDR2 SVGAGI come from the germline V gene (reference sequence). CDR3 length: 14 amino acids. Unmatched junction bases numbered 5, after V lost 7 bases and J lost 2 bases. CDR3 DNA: TGTGCCAGCACTGGGACAGGGGCAACCTACGAGCAGTACTTC. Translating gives CASTGTGATYEQYF.

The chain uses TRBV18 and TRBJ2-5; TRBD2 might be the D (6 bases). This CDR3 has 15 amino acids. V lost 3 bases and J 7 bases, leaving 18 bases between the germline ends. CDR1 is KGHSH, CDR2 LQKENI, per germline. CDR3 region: CASSPSGREDGTQYF. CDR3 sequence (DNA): TGTGCCAGCTCACCTTCAGGAAGGGAGGATGGGACCCAGTACTTC.

The CDR3 bases are TGTGCCACCAGTGACTCATTACTTGTAGCCAAAAACATTCAGTACTTC. Translation gives CATSDSLLVAKNIQYF. The chain employs TRBV24-1 and TRBJ2-4; D unresolved. Germline lookup yields CDR1 KGHDR and CDR2 SFDVKD. Trimming stripped 4 bases from V and 0 bases from J, with 12 bases between. The CDR3 is 16 residues long.

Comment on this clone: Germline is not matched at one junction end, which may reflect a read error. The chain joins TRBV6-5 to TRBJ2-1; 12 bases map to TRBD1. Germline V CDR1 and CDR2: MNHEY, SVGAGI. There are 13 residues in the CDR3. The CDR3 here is CASRRGQGAPQVF. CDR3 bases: TGTGCCAGCAGAAGGGGACAGGGGGCTCCCCAGGTCTTC.

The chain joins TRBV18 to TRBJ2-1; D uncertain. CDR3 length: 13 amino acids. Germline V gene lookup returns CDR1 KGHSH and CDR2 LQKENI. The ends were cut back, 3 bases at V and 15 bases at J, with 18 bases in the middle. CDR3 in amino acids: CASSPASDTPGFF. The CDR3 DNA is TGTGCCAGCTCACCGGCCTCAGACACCCCGGGGTTCTTC.

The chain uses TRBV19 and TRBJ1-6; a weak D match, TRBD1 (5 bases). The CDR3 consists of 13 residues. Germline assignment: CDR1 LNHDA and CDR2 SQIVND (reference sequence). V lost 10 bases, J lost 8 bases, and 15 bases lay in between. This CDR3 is CATAAGPYSPLHF. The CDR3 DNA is TGTGCCACGGCGGCGGGGCCCTATTCACCCCTCCACTTT.

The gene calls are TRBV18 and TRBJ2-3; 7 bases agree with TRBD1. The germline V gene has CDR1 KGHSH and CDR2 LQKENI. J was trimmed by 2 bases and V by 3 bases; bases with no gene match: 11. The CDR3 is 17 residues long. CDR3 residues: CASSPPSGTDYTDTQYF. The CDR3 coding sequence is TGTGCCAGCTCACCCCCTTCCGGGACAGACTACACAGATACGCAGTATTTT.

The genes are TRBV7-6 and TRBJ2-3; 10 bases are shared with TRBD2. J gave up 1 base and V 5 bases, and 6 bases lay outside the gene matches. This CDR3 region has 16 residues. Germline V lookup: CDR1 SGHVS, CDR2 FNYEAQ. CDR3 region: CASSHRLAGGTDTQYF. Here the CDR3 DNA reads TGTGCCAGCAGCCACCGTCTAGCGGGGGGCACAGATACGCAGTATTTT.

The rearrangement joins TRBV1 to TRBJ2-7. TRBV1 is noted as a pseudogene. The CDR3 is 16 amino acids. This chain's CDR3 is CTSRIGGAVNSYEQYF. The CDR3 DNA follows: TGCACCAGCAGGATCGGGGGCGCTGTCAACTCCTACGAGCAGTACTTC.

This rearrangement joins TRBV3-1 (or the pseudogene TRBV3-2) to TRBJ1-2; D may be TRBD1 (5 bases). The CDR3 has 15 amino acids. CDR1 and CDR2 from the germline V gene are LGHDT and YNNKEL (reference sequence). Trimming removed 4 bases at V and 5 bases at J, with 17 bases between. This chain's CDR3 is CASSLWGREGYGYTF. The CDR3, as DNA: TGTGCCAGCAGCCTCTGGGGCAGGGAGGGGTATGGCTACACCTTC.

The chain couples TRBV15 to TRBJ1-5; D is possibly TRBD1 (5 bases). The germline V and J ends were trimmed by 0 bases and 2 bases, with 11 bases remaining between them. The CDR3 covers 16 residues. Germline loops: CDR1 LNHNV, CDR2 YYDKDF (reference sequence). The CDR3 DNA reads TGTGCCACCAGCAGAGAGTTGGGGGGGGGCAATCAGCCCCAGCATTTT. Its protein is CATSRELGGGNQPQHF.

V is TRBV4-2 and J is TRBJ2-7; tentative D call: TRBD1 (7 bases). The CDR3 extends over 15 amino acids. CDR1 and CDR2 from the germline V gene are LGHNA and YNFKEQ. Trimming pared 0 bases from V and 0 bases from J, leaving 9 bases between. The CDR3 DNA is TGTGCCAGCAGCCAAGAGCGGGACAGCTCCTACGAGCAGTACTTC. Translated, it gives CASSQERDSSYEQYF.

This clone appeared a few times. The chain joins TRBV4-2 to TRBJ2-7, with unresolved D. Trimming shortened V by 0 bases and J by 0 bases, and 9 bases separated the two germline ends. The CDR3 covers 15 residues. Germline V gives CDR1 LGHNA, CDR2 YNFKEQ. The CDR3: CASSQDLDGSYEQYF. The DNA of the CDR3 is TGTGCCAGCAGCCAAGATCTAGACGGCTCCTACGAGCAGTACTTC.

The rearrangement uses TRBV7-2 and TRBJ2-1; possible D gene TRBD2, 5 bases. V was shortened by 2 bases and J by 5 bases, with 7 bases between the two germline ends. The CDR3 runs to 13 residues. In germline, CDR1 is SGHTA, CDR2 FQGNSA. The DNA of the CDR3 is TGTGCCAGCAGCTTATCGAGGGACAATGAGCAGTTCTTC. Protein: CASSLSRDNEQFF. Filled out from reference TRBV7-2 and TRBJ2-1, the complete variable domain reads GAGVSQSPSNKVTEKGKDVELRCDPISGHTALYWYRQSLGQGLEFLIYFQGNSAPDKSGLPSDRFSAERTGGSVSTLTIQRTQQEDSAVYLCASSLSRDNEQFFGPGTRLTVL.

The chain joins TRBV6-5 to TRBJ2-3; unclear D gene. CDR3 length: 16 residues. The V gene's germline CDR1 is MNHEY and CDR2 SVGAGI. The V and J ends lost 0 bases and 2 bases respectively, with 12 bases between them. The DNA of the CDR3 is TGTGCCAGCAGTTACTCGGTGTCGCGCCTCACAGATACGCAGTATTTT. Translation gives CASSYSVSRLTDTQYF.